The clone carrying this T cell receptor (beta chain) has a handful of counts. The entry originates in a study of blood T cell repertoires in COVID-19. Authors' processing steps: Reference gene primers were amplified, and this amplification served to estimate nucleated cell counts. Method: immunoSEQ multiplex PCR; TCRdb's copy keeps in-frame clones and lacks some. That table is the source of V, J and clone size, and D and trimming were worked out from the DNA. The profile shows tens of thousands of clones, 60% to 85% of them singletons. This clonotype was sampled from a man aged 65-85 years with acute or convalescent COVID-19. Specimen: peripheral blood.

The CDR3 sequence: CASSNGKTGAFNEKLFF. The CDR3 DNA reads as TGTGCCAGTAGTAACGGAAAAACAGGGGCCTTTAATGAAAAACTGTTTTTT. The chain employs TRBV19 and TRBJ1-4; TRBD1 aligns across 7 bases. The J segment lost 4 bases and the V segment lost 4 bases, leaving 12 bases of the junction unmatched. This CDR3 has 17 residues. Per germline, CDR1 LNHDA and CDR2 SQIVND (reference sequence).